This T cell receptor (beta chain) came from a study of blood T cell repertoires in COVID-19. Study information: Samples of COVID-19 (acute and convalescent) were obtained from the United States, Italy and Spain.

Per the study methods: The authors estimated nucleated cell counts from reference gene primer amplification. Method: immunoSEQ multiplex PCR; TCRdb's copy keeps in-frame clones and lacks some. The DNA gave D and trimming, while V, J and clone size come from that table. Counted here are 250,000 to 350,000 clones, 85% occurring once; the ten biggest clones make up 2% to 3%. Across under 25 US areas, participants ranged in age from about 18 to 90 years. Participants had their cohort set by participant-reported clinical history. The CDR3 is 13 residues long. CDR1 and CDR2 (germline): MNHEY, SVGAGI. After removal of 10 bases from V and 4 bases from J, the junction contained 8 bases not matched to a gene.

Sequencing input: PBMCs or T cells enriched from blood (not recorded which). The TCR sequence derives from a woman between 50 and 59 years old who had recovered from COVID-19. The chain couples TRBV6-5 to TRBJ2-7; 9 bases match TRBD2. The CDR3 is CATVGGLAYEQYF. DNA of the CDR3: TGTGCCACCGTGGGGGGACTAGCTTACGAGCAGTACTTC.